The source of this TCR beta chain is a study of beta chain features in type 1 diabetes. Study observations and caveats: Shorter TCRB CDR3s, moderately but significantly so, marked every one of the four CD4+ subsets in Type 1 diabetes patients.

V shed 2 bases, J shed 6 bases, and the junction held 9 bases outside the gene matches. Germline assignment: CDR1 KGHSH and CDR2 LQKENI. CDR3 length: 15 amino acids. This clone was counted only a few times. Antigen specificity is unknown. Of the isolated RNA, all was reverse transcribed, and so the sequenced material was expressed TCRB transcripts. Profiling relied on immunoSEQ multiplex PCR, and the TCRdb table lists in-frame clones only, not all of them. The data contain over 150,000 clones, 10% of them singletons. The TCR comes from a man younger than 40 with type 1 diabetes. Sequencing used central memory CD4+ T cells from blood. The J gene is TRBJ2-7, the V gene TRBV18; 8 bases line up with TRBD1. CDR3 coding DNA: TGTGCCAGCTCACCAACTATTGCTACAGGGGGCGAGCAGTACTTC. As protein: CASSPTIATGGEQYF. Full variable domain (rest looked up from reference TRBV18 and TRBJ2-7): NAGVMQNPRHLVRRRGQEARLRCSPMKGHSHVYWYRQLPEEGLKFMVYLQKENIIDESGMPKERFSAEFPKEGPSILRIQQVVRGDSAAYFCASSPTIATGGEQYFGPGTRLTVT.